What follows are 19 T cell receptor beta chains derived from one specimen sequenced in a study of cytomegalovirus exposure and HLA in healthy donors. Repertoires were generated with immunoSEQ multiplex PCR, while TCRdb's copy carries only in-frame clones and drops some. The sample yields some 49,000 clones, around 94% seen once. The sequenced material came from PBMCs. The receptors were sampled from a young man in good health and CMV-seronegative.

The V gene is TRBV27, the J gene TRBJ2-5, with 7 positions matching TRBD2. J was trimmed by 0 bases and V by 4 bases; bases with no gene match: 8. This CDR3 spans 16 amino acids. Germline-derived CDR1 and CDR2 are MNHEY and SMNVEV (reference sequence). In DNA form, the CDR3 reads TGTGCCAGCAGTTCCATAAGGCGGGGGTACCAAGAGACCCAGTACTTC. As protein: CASSSIRRGYQETQYF.

The gene calls are TRBV23-1 and TRBJ2-7; no firm D call. TRBV23-1 is filed as an ORF, its function uncertain. V lost 4 bases to trimming and J lost 4 bases, with 2 bases between them. This CDR3 is built from 10 residues. CDR3 region: CASSPYEQYF. As DNA, the CDR3 is TGCGCCAGCAGTCCATACGAGCAGTACTTC.

The CDR3, as DNA: TGCGCCAGCAGCCAAGATCGCGCGGGGGGAGTTTACAATGAGCAGTTCTTC. Encoded protein: CASSQDRAGGVYNEQFF. The rearrangement uses TRBV4-1 and TRBJ2-1; 8 nucleotides line up with TRBD2. The V gene end was trimmed by 0 bases and the J gene end by 4 bases; junction bases not matched to a gene: 8. In germline, CDR1 is MGHRA, CDR2 YSYEKL. CDR3 length equals 17 residues.

This chain joins TRBV2 and TRBJ2-5, with 12 bases fitting TRBD2. The ends lost 4 bases at V and 4 bases at J; junction bases unmatched: 4. This CDR3 is built from 15 residues. The germline gives CDR1 SNHLY, CDR2 FYNNEI. The CDR3: CASSGLAGEGETQYF. The CDR3 nucleotides read TGTGCCAGCAGTGGACTAGCGGGAGAGGGAGAGACCCAGTACTTC.

The chain employs TRBV5-5 and TRBJ2-1; 10 bases are shared with TRBD2. The germline V gene encodes CDR1 SGHKS and CDR2 YYEKEE (reference sequence). Unmatched junction bases numbered 9, after V lost 0 bases and J lost 9 bases. The CDR3 runs to 16 residues. As DNA, the CDR3 is TGTGCCAGCAGCTTGGTGGGGCTAGCGGGGGTGGGTGAGCAGTTCTTC. This encodes CASSLVGLAGVGEQFF.

This rearrangement joins TRBV13 to TRBJ2-2; TRBD2 agrees at 9 bases. Per germline, CDR1 PRHDT and CDR2 FYEKMQ (reference sequence). The CDR3 consists of 16 residues. Trimming cost V 2 bases and J 6 bases; bases outside gene matches: 7. CDR3 amino acids: CASSLQVAGAAGELFF. DNA of the CDR3: TGTGCCAGCAGCTTACAGGTAGCGGGAGCCGCCGGGGAGCTGTTTTTT.

This chain joins TRBV11-3 and TRBJ2-1, with D tentatively TRBD1 (6 bases). The germline V gene encodes CDR1 SGHNT and CDR2 YENEEA. The CDR3 spans 13 residues. The V end was cut by 5 bases, the J end by 5 bases, with 10 bases between. CDR3 in amino acids: CASSPRTDNEQFF. The CDR3 DNA is TGTGCCAGCAGCCCGCGGACAGACAATGAGCAGTTCTTC.

The chain joins TRBV5-5 to TRBJ2-2, with 10 bases lining up with TRBD1. Germline values: CDR1 SGHKS, CDR2 YYEKEE (reference sequence). There are 18 residues in the CDR3. The junction had 9 bases not matched to a gene; V was cut back by 4 bases and J by 0 bases. The CDR3 DNA reads TGTGCCAGCAGCCTCGACAGGGGGCCAAGGGCGAACACCGGGGAGCTGTTTTTT. Amino acids: CASSLDRGPRANTGELFF.

V and J are TRBV10-2 and TRBJ2-1; 10 bases line up with TRBD1. Germline CDR1 reads WSHSY; CDR2 reads SAAADI. CDR3 length: 14 amino acids. J gave up 10 bases and V 6 bases, and 9 bases lay outside the gene matches. DNA of the CDR3: TGCGCCAGCAGCCCCCGGACAGGGGGTTTCGAGCAGTTCTTC. As protein: CASSPRTGGFEQFF.

To note about this clone: A much larger clone sits a single nucleotide away, making a read error possible. This CDR3 is also generated by other DNA sequences in the sample. DNA for the CDR3: TGTGCCAGCAGTGTGATTGTTAGCGACTCCTACGAACAGTACTTC. This translates into CASSVIVSDSYEQYF. The chain links TRBV6-1 to TRBJ2-7, with a tentative D call TRBD2 (5 bases). The CDR3 runs to 15 residues. Germline CDR1 and CDR2: MNHNS and SASEGT.

The chain uses TRBV7-9 and TRBJ2-1, with 7 bases fitting TRBD1. The length of the CDR3 is 15 residues. CDR1 and CDR2 (germline): SEHNR, FQNEAQ (reference sequence). The V segment lost 5 bases and the J segment 10 bases; nucleotides outside the gene matches: 14. CDR3 DNA: TGTGCCAGCAGCCCTCAGACAGGGCGAATCAAGGAGCAGTTCTTC. It translates to CASSPQTGRIKEQFF.

The chain carries TRBV11-2 and TRBJ1-4; D ambiguous. CDR3 length equals 16 residues. V lost 4 bases and J lost 2, with 14 bases in between. Germline V CDR1 and CDR2: SGHAT, FQNNGV. The CDR3 nucleotides read TGTGCCAGCAGCTCGCTCGGAGGATGGACTAATGAAAAACTGTTTTTT. It translates to CASSSLGGWTNEKLFF.

The chain links TRBV4-1 to TRBJ2-7, with TRBD1 matching 11 bases. This CDR3 is built from 17 residues. V trimming: 0 bases; J trimming: 6 bases; junction bases outside the gene matches: 10. Germline CDR1 and CDR2: MGHRA and YSYEKL. In nucleotides, the CDR3 is TGCGCCAGCAGCCAAGACCCGGACAGGGGGCCAACCCGCGAGCAGTACTTC. Encoded protein: CASSQDPDRGPTREQYF.

The rearrangement uses TRBV7-9 and TRBJ2-3; 7 nucleotides line up with TRBD1. The V gene's germline CDR1 is SEHNR and CDR2 FQNEAQ (reference sequence). The J segment lost 2 bases and the V segment lost 0 bases, leaving 5 bases of the junction unmatched. CDR3 length equals 16 residues. The DNA of the CDR3 is TGTGCCAGCAGCTTAGCCGCCCAGGGGGACACAGATACGCAGTATTTT. As protein: CASSLAAQGDTDTQYF.

J is TRBJ2-1 and V is TRBV2; 8 bases are a match to TRBD2. V dropped 6 bases and J dropped 7; count of bases not matched to a gene: 11. CDR3 length equals 15 residues. The germline gives CDR1 SNHLY, CDR2 FYNNEI. CDR3 amino acids: CASRSGRSLGNEQFF. In DNA, the CDR3 is TGTGCCAGCAGGAGCGGGAGAAGTTTAGGGAATGAGCAGTTCTTC. The full variable domain, its missing parts supplied by reference TRBV2 and TRBJ2-1, is EPEVTQTPSHQVTQMGQEVILRCVPISNHLYFYWYRQILGQKVEFLVSFYNNEISEKSEIFDDQFSVERPDGSNFTLKIRSTKLEDSAMYFCASRSGRSLGNEQFFGPGTRLTVL.

The chain couples TRBV5-8 to TRBJ2-7; D is perhaps TRBD1 (6 bases). The germline CDR1 and CDR2 sequences are SGHTS and YDEGEE. V shed 4 bases and J shed 1 base, with 15 bases lying between them. The CDR3 loop spans 15 amino acids. The CDR3 loop is CASSPGHLTSYEQYF. The CDR3 DNA sequence: TGTGCCAGCAGCCCGGGACACCTAACGTCCTACGAGCAGTACTTC.

The chain combines TRBV9 with TRBJ2-5; TRBD2 might be the D (7 bases). Germline V CDR1 and CDR2: SGDLS, YYNGEE. The V gene lost 0 bases and the J gene lost 5 bases, with 11 bases spanning the gap. The CDR3 totals 14 residues. This CDR3 is CASSVGGGAETQYF. Written as DNA, the CDR3 is TGTGCCAGCAGCGTAGGCGGGGGCGCGGAGACCCAGTACTTC.

The chain employs TRBV7-9 and TRBJ1-2; D gene uncertain. CDR1 and CDR2 (germline): SEHNR, FQNEAQ (reference sequence). This CDR3 comprises 14 residues. V lost 1 base and J 4 bases, leaving 10 bases between the germline ends. CDR3 bases: TGTGCCAGCAGCTTAGAGAGAGGCGGCTATGGCTACACCTTC. Its protein is CASSLERGGYGYTF.

This chain uses TRBV5-4 with TRBJ2-3; 11 positions match TRBD2. The CDR3 sequence is 16 residues long. J lost 2 bases, V lost 2 bases, and 4 bases had no gene match. Germline V CDR1 and CDR2: SGHNT, YYREEE (reference sequence). CDR3: CASSFKTSGTTDTQYF. CDR3 nucleotides: TGTGCCAGCAGCTTTAAGACTAGCGGGACCACAGATACGCAGTATTTT.